Below, one T cell receptor (beta chain) is given with its context. Its specificity is unknown. The naive CD8 population came from CD45RO-negative cells selected for CCR7, without terminally differentiated effector memory CD45RA+ cells. Assay: immunoSEQ multiplex PCR; the TCRdb copy retains only in-frame clones and omits some. The sample shows millions of clones, about 93% of them seen only once. The data were obtained in a study of shared clonotypes between healthy human individuals. Whole-study results and caveats: A small donor pool kept down the genetic and exposure-history diversity that was represented.

This sequence was found in a man between 18 and 35 years old in good health. Some clones in this sample may be carry-over from other donors' samples. Sequencing input: naive CD8+ T cells from PBMCs.

This CDR3 reads CASSSPDPYEQYF. Here the CDR3 DNA reads TGTGCCAGCAGTTCCCCCGATCCCTACGAGCAGTACTTC. V usage is TRBV27 and J usage is TRBJ2-7; no definite D call. Germline CDR1 MNHEY, CDR2 SMNVEV (reference sequence). This CDR3 comprises 13 residues. V dropped 4 bases and J dropped 2 bases, with 9 bases sitting between them.